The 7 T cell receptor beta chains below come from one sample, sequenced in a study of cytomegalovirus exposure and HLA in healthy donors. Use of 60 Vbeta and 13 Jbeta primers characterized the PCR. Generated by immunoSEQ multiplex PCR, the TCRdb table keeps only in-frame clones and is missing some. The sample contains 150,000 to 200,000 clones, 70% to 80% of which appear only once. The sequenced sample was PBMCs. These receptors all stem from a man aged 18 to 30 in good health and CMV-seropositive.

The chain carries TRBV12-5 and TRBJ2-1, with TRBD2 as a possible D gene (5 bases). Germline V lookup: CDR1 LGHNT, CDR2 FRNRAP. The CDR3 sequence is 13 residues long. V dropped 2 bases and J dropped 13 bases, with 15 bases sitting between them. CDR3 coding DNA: TGTGCTAGTGGTTTGAATTGGGGAGAGACCCAGTTCTTC. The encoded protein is CASGLNWGETQFF.

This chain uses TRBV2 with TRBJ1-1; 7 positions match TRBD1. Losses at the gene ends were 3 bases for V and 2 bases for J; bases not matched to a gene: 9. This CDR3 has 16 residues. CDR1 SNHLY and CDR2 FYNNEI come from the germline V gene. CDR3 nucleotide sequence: TGTGCCAGCAGTGACCCTTTGACAGGGCGAAACACTGAAGCTTTCTTT. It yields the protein CASSDPLTGRNTEAFF.

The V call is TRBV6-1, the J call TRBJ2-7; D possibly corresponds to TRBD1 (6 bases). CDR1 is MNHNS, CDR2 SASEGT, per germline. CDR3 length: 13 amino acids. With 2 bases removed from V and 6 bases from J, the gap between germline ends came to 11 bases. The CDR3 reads CASSEPQGLEQYF. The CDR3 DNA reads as TGTGCCAGCAGTGAACCGCAGGGGCTCGAGCAGTACTTC.

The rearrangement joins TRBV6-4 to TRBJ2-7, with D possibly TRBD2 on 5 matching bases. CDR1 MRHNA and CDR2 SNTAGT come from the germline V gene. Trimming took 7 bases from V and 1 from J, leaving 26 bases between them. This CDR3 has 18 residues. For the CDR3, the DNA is TGTGCCAGCACCTCCAAAGCGGCGGCCAAAAATCGTTCCTACGAGCAGTACTTC. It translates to CASTSKAAAKNRSYEQYF.

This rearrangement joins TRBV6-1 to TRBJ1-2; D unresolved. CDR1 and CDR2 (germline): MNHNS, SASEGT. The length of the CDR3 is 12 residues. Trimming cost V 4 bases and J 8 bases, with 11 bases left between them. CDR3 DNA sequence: TGTGCCAGCAGTGTCCCCCAATCCGGCTACACCTTC. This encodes CASSVPQSGYTF.

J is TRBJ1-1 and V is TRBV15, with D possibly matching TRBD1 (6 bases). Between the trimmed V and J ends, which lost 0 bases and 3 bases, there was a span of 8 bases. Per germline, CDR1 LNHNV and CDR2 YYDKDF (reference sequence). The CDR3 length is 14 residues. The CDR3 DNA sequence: TGTGCCACCAGCAGAGACAGGGGTTACACTGAAGCTTTCTTT. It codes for CATSRDRGYTEAFF.

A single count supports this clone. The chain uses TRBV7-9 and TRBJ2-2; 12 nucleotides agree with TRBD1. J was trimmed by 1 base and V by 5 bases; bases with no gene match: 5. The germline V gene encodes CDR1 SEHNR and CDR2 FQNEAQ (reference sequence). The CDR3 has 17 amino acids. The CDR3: CASSRDRGRGNTGELFF. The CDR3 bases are TGTGCCAGCAGCCGGGACAGGGGGCGCGGGAACACCGGGGAGCTGTTTTTT.